This T cell receptor (beta chain) was recovered during a study of blood T cell repertoires in COVID-19. Across the study: From T cells, B-cell-depleted T cells, or PBMCs came the material, which was cDNA or gDNA.

As originally analysed: Estimation of nucleated cell counts was performed using reference gene primer amplification. Data came from immunoSEQ multiplex PCR; TCRdb stores just in-frame clones and leaves some out. V and J calls and clone size come straight from that table; D and trimming were deduced from the DNA. This sample yields around 370,000 clones, of which 88% are seen a single time; 1.2% belongs to the top ten. Those enrolled, adults aged 18 to 89 years, came from around 24 US areas. Cohort 3 donors counted as recovered after two negative PCRs, clearance, or resolved symptoms. The material sequenced was PBMCs or T cells enriched from blood (not recorded which). The source is a woman under 30 who had recovered from COVID-19.

CDR3 nucleotide sequence: TGTGCCAGCAGCCGAGGACAGGTTCAGAGCTCCTATAATTCACCCCTCCACTTT. Its protein is CASSRGQVQSSYNSPLHF. The genes are TRBV5-6 and TRBJ1-6, with 7 bases lining up with TRBD1. There are 18 residues in the CDR3. Germline assignment: CDR1 SGHDT and CDR2 YYEEEE. The J segment lost 0 bases and the V segment lost 4 bases, leaving 10 bases of the junction unmatched.